The entry below describes one TCR beta chain. The sample belongs to a study of blood T cell repertoires in COVID-19. TCRdb's copy holds only in-frame clones and misses some; the assay was immunoSEQ multiplex PCR. The profile shows 50,000 to 70,000 clones, about 93% of them singletons. The CDR3 sequence is 14 residues long. Between the trimmed V and J ends, which lost 2 bases and 0 bases, there was a span of 6 bases. CDR1 and CDR2 from the germline V gene are MNHEY and SMNVEV (reference sequence). Sequencing used peripheral blood. This receptor was taken from a woman of 80 years or more with active COVID-19. The rearrangement links TRBV27 to TRBJ2-3; D might be TRBD2 (6 bases). The CDR3 DNA follows: TGTGCCAGCAGTTTACGGGGGAGCACAGATACGCAGTATTTT. Translated: CASSLRGSTDTQYF.